The present T cell receptor (beta chain) was sequenced within a study of neurological immune-mediated disorders. Overall study results and limits: Healthy controls had more TCR clonal expansion than multiple sclerosis, which showed the least, whereas HTLV-1-associated myelopathy showed the most.

cDNA synthesis was performed by 5'RACE with 10-nucleotide random UMIs. Over 200 million TCR-beta sequences, together covering 15-18 subjects, were produced by every individual sequencing run that was carried out. From the 5' RACE reads, TCRdb called clonotypes with MiXCR, one entry per CDR3 protein. The data hold tens of thousands of distinct CDR3 sequences, with around 10% observed a single time. Time point here: technical triplicate 1. 2 million unsorted PBMCs were stored in RNAlater at -80 °C before RNA extraction. This clonotype was recorded many times. Its target is not known. Sequencing was carried out using PBMCs. The sequence was obtained from a man aged 60-69 years with HTLV-1-associated myelopathy (HAM/TSP).

The CDR3 loop reads CSARDERRAYEQYF. The CDR3 DNA reads as TGCAGTGCTAGAGATGAAAGGCGGGCCTACGAGCAGTACTTC. V usage is TRBV20-1 and J usage is TRBJ2-7; D is possibly TRBD2 (5 bases). Germline values: CDR1 DFQATT, CDR2 SNEGSKA (reference sequence). The length of the CDR3 is 14 residues. Between the trimmed V and J ends, which lost 0 bases and 2 bases, there was a span of 11 bases.